The rows below give T cell receptor beta chains drawn from one sample of a study of shared clonotypes between healthy human individuals. Assay used: immunoSEQ multiplex PCR; TCRdb lists only in-frame clones, some missing. The profile shows millions of clones, just over 90% of them singletons. Sequences were obtained from naive CD4+ T cells sorted from blood. These receptors came from a man in his late teens or twenties in good health. The CDR3 runs from the conserved cysteine through the conserved F or W. D genes are given only for firm matches. Only part of the rows carry a size: once, few, many, or a class if the clone is expanded.

d_gene: NA; len: 12; v_gene: TRBV5-1; j_gene: TRBJ2-7; abundance: NA; CDR3aa: CASSRPGDEQYF; CDR3nt: TGCGCCAGCAGCAGACCAGGGGACGAGCAGTACTTC
d_gene: NA; len: 13; v_gene: TRBV7-9; j_gene: TRBJ2-6; abundance: once; CDR3aa: CASRGTGANVLTF; CDR3nt: TGTGCCAGCAGGGGCACTGGGGCCAACGTCCTGACTTTC
d_gene: TRBD1; len: 14; v_gene: TRBV10-3; j_gene: TRBJ1-3; abundance: NA; CDR3aa: CAISGTVLGNTIYF; CDR3nt: TGTGCCATCAGCGGGACAGTACTTGGAAACACCATATATTTT
d_gene: NA; len: 14; v_gene: TRBV18; j_gene: TRBJ2-5; abundance: NA; CDR3aa: CASSPGATQETQYF; CDR3nt: TGTGCCAGCTCACCAGGTGCTACCCAAGAGACCCAGTACTTC
d_gene: TRBD1; len: 14; v_gene: TRBV5-1; j_gene: TRBJ2-5; abundance: NA; CDR3aa: CASSREGQQETQYF; CDR3nt: TGCGCCAGCAGCCGAGAGGGACAGCAAGAGACCCAGTACTTC
d_gene: NA; len: 13; v_gene: TRBV9; j_gene: TRBJ2-3; abundance: once; CDR3aa: CASSVGGLDTQYF; CDR3nt: TGTGCCAGCAGCGTAGGCGGACTCGATACGCAGTATTTT
d_gene: NA; len: 15; v_gene: TRBV21-1; j_gene: TRBJ2-2; abundance: NA; CDR3aa: CASPLEFANTGELFF; CDR3nt: TGTGCCAGCCCCTTGGAGTTCGCGAACACCGGGGAGCTGTTTTTT
d_gene: NA; len: 14; v_gene: TRBV7-2; j_gene: TRBJ1-1; abundance: NA; CDR3aa: CASRPDRLNTEAFF; CDR3nt: TGTGCCAGCAGACCCGACAGATTGAACACTGAAGCTTTCTTT
d_gene: NA; len: 12; v_gene: TRBV6-1; j_gene: TRBJ1-5; abundance: few; CDR3aa: CASSEVDQPQHF; CDR3nt: TGTGCCAGCAGTGAAGTGGATCAGCCCCAGCATTTT
d_gene: NA; len: 14; v_gene: TRBV5-3; j_gene: TRBJ2-7; abundance: NA; CDR3aa: CARSPRQPEDEQYF; CDR3nt: TGTGCCAGAAGCCCTCGACAGCCTGAGGACGAGCAGTACTTC
d_gene: TRBD1; len: 16; v_gene: TRBV4-1; j_gene: TRBJ1-3; abundance: NA; CDR3aa: CASSQTGTASGNTIYF; CDR3nt: TGCGCCAGCAGCCAAACCGGGACAGCCTCTGGAAACACCATATATTTT
d_gene: TRBD2; len: 14; v_gene: TRBV28; j_gene: TRBJ2-1; abundance: NA; CDR3aa: CASNIAGRINEQFF; CDR3nt: TGTGCCAGCAATATAGCGGGGAGAATCAATGAGCAGTTCTTC
d_gene: TRBD1; len: 12; v_gene: TRBV19; j_gene: TRBJ2-7; abundance: NA; CDR3aa: CASRGTVHEQYF; CDR3nt: TGTGCCAGTAGGGGGACAGTCCACGAGCAGTACTTC
d_gene: TRBD2; len: 15; v_gene: TRBV6-5; j_gene: TRBJ2-1; abundance: once; CDR3aa: CASSYGSGGAYEQFF; CDR3nt: TGTGCCAGCAGTTACGGTAGCGGGGGGGCCTATGAGCAGTTCTTC
d_gene: NA; len: 13; v_gene: TRBV6-5; j_gene: TRBJ1-1; abundance: NA; CDR3aa: CASSLQAYTEAFF; CDR3nt: TGTGCCAGCAGTTTGCAGGCTTACACTGAAGCTTTCTTT
d_gene: NA; len: 17; v_gene: TRBV21-1; j_gene: TRBJ2-1; abundance: NA; CDR3aa: CASSGWLAGEPSGEQFF; CDR3nt: TGTGCCAGCAGCGGATGGCTAGCGGGGGAACCATCGGGTGAGCAGTTCTTC
d_gene: TRBD1; len: 15; v_gene: TRBV5-6; j_gene: TRBJ2-4; abundance: NA; CDR3aa: CASSGIGQGSPIQYF; CDR3nt: TGTGCCAGCAGCGGTATAGGACAGGGGTCCCCCATTCAGTACTTC
d_gene: TRBD1; len: 14; v_gene: TRBV10-1; j_gene: TRBJ1-2; abundance: NA; CDR3aa: CASSESGQNYGYTF; CDR3nt: TGCGCCAGCAGTGAGTCGGGACAGAACTATGGCTACACCTTC
d_gene: NA; len: 16; v_gene: TRBV19; j_gene: TRBJ1-6; abundance: NA; CDR3aa: CASSIGLAGLVSPLHF; CDR3nt: TGTGCCAGTAGTATAGGCCTTGCGGGGCTCGTCTCACCCCTCCACTTT
d_gene: NA; len: 18; v_gene: TRBV7-2; j_gene: TRBJ1-6; abundance: NA; CDR3aa: CASSAHAGGQSYNSPLHF; CDR3nt: TGTGCCAGCAGCGCCCACGCCGGCGGGCAGAGCTATAATTCACCCCTCCACTTT
d_gene: TRBD2; len: 16; v_gene: TRBV5-1; j_gene: TRBJ2-1; abundance: NA; CDR3aa: CASSLVVAGPSNEQFF; CDR3nt: TGCGCCAGCAGCTTGGTCGTAGCGGGCCCCTCTAATGAGCAGTTCTTC
d_gene: NA; len: 14; v_gene: TRBV10-3; j_gene: TRBJ2-7; abundance: NA; CDR3aa: CAISDPGKAYEQYF; CDR3nt: TGTGCCATCAGTGACCCAGGGAAGGCGTACGAGCAGTACTTC
d_gene: NA; len: 13; v_gene: TRBV19; j_gene: TRBJ1-5; abundance: NA; CDR3aa: CASSEDSKRPQHF; CDR3nt: TGTGCCAGTAGTGAGGACTCTAAACGGCCCCAGCATTTT
d_gene: TRBD2; len: 16; v_gene: TRBV2; j_gene: TRBJ2-5; abundance: once; CDR3aa: CASVQSSGSNIGEQYF; CDR3nt: TGTGCCAGCGTTCAATCTAGCGGGAGCAACATTGGGGAGCAGTACTTC
d_gene: TRBD1; len: 15; v_gene: TRBV18; j_gene: TRBJ1-5; abundance: NA; CDR3aa: CASSYDRGPGQPQHF; CDR3nt: TGTGCCAGCTCATACGACAGGGGGCCGGGGCAGCCCCAGCATTTT
d_gene: NA; len: 13; v_gene: TRBV9; j_gene: TRBJ2-1; abundance: NA; CDR3aa: CASSVGGSNEQFF; CDR3nt: TGTGCCAGCAGCGTAGGGGGTTCCAATGAGCAGTTCTTC
d_gene: TRBD2; len: 15; v_gene: TRBV6-5; j_gene: TRBJ2-7; abundance: NA; CDR3aa: CASSLSLAATYEQYF; CDR3nt: TGTGCCAGCAGTCTATCACTAGCGGCTACCTACGAGCAGTACTTC
d_gene: NA; len: 14; v_gene: TRBV29-1; j_gene: TRBJ2-1; abundance: NA; CDR3aa: CSVQKGVYYNEQFF; CDR3nt: TGCAGCGTCCAAAAGGGAGTTTACTACAATGAGCAGTTCTTC
d_gene: NA; len: 15; v_gene: TRBV5-6; j_gene: TRBJ2-5; abundance: once; CDR3aa: CASSRLEGGFETQYF; CDR3nt: TGTGCCAGCAGCAGACTCGAGGGGGGGTTTGAGACCCAGTACTTC
d_gene: NA; len: 15; v_gene: TRBV5-3; j_gene: TRBJ1-2; abundance: NA; CDR3aa: CARSFNGSANYGYTF; CDR3nt: TGTGCCAGAAGCTTCAACGGTTCAGCTAACTATGGCTACACCTTC
d_gene: TRBD2; len: 17; v_gene: TRBV7-6; j_gene: TRBJ2-1; abundance: NA; CDR3aa: CASSLLGRGLGNNEQFF; CDR3nt: TGTGCCAGCAGCTTACTGGGCCGGGGACTAGGCAACAATGAGCAGTTCTTC
d_gene: TRBD1; len: 13; v_gene: TRBV5-1; j_gene: TRBJ2-7; abundance: NA; CDR3aa: CASSLRDRDEQYF; CDR3nt: TGCGCCAGCAGCCTCCGGGACAGGGACGAGCAGTACTTC
d_gene: NA; len: 14; v_gene: TRBV10-1; j_gene: TRBJ2-7; abundance: few; CDR3aa: CASSEGGLRDEQYF; CDR3nt: TGCGCCAGCAGTGAGGGCGGCCTAAGGGACGAGCAGTACTTC
d_gene: NA; len: 14; v_gene: TRBV7-7; j_gene: TRBJ2-5; abundance: NA; CDR3aa: CASSFGGVGETQYF; CDR3nt: TGTGCTAGCAGCTTTGGGGGAGTTGGGGAGACCCAGTACTTC
d_gene: NA; len: 16; v_gene: TRBV5-1; j_gene: TRBJ1-4; abundance: NA; CDR3aa: CASSRSEGRKDEKLFF; CDR3nt: TGCGCCAGCAGCCGATCCGAAGGGAGGAAGGATGAAAAACTGTTTTTT
d_gene: TRBD2; len: 20; v_gene: TRBV9; j_gene: TRBJ2-2; abundance: NA; CDR3aa: CASSRTSGSIWNRGTGELFF; CDR3nt: TGTGCCAGCAGCCGGACTAGCGGGAGCATCTGGAATAGGGGCACCGGGGAGCTGTTTTTT
d_gene: NA; len: 17; v_gene: TRBV5-4; j_gene: TRBJ1-3; abundance: NA; CDR3aa: CASSLGSALSSGNTIYF; CDR3nt: TGTGCCAGCAGCTTGGGTTCGGCGCTGAGCTCTGGAAACACCATATATTTT
d_gene: NA; len: 15; v_gene: TRBV4-3; j_gene: TRBJ2-3; abundance: NA; CDR3aa: CASSQDRGSGDTQYF; CDR3nt: TGCGCCAGCAGCCAAGATCGGGGAAGTGGAGATACGCAGTATTTT
d_gene: NA; len: 12; v_gene: TRBV5-1; j_gene: TRBJ1-2; abundance: NA; CDR3aa: CASSLGNYGYTF; CDR3nt: TGCGCCAGCAGCTTGGGCAACTATGGCTACACCTTC
d_gene: TRBD2; len: 13; v_gene: TRBV30; j_gene: TRBJ2-4; abundance: NA; CDR3aa: CAWRRGGLNIQYF; CDR3nt: TGTGCCTGGAGACGGGGGGGCCTCAACATTCAGTACTTC
d_gene: NA; len: 15; v_gene: TRBV30; j_gene: TRBJ1-3; abundance: NA; CDR3aa: CAWRKQGSSGNTIYF; CDR3nt: TGTGCCTGGAGGAAACAGGGCAGCTCTGGAAACACCATATATTTT
d_gene: TRBD2; len: 15; v_gene: TRBV7-2; j_gene: TRBJ2-7; abundance: NA; CDR3aa: CASSPRGGVSYEQYF; CDR3nt: TGTGCCAGCAGCCCCCGGGGGGGGGTCTCCTACGAGCAGTACTTC
d_gene: NA; len: 16; v_gene: TRBV5-1; j_gene: TRBJ2-7; abundance: NA; CDR3aa: CASSLEPGRSSYEQYF; CDR3nt: TGCGCCAGCAGCTTGGAACCAGGGCGCTCCTCCTACGAGCAGTACTTC
d_gene: TRBD1; len: 14; v_gene: TRBV6-4; j_gene: TRBJ1-4; abundance: NA; CDR3aa: CASSAGQGQEKLFF; CDR3nt: TGTGCCAGCAGTGCCGGACAGGGGCAAGAAAAACTGTTTTTT
d_gene: NA; len: 12; v_gene: TRBV10-3; j_gene: TRBJ2-1; abundance: NA; CDR3aa: CAISETRNEQFF; CDR3nt: TGTGCCATCAGTGAAACCCGAAATGAGCAGTTCTTC
d_gene: NA; len: 14; v_gene: TRBV18; j_gene: TRBJ1-1; abundance: NA; CDR3aa: CASSPPVSGAEAFF; CDR3nt: TGTGCCAGCTCACCACCTGTTTCTGGCGCTGAAGCTTTCTTT
d_gene: NA; len: 12; v_gene: TRBV5-1; j_gene: TRBJ2-7; abundance: NA; CDR3aa: CASSLDRGEQYF; CDR3nt: TGCGCCAGCAGCTTGGATCGGGGCGAGCAGTACTTC
d_gene: TRBD2; len: 17; v_gene: TRBV19; j_gene: TRBJ2-4; abundance: NA; CDR3aa: CASSFGLARSAKNIQYF; CDR3nt: TGTGCCAGTAGTTTCGGACTAGCGCGTAGCGCCAAAAACATTCAGTACTTC
d_gene: NA; len: 14; v_gene: TRBV4-1; j_gene: TRBJ1-2; abundance: once; CDR3aa: CASSQGNGVYGYTF; CDR3nt: TGCGCCAGCAGCCAAGGAAACGGCGTCTATGGCTACACCTTC
d_gene: NA; len: 13; v_gene: TRBV10-3; j_gene: TRBJ2-2; abundance: once; CDR3aa: CAIRGLFTGELFF; CDR3nt: TGTGCCATCAGGGGTCTTTTCACCGGGGAGCTGTTTTTT
d_gene: NA; len: 12; v_gene: TRBV5-5; j_gene: TRBJ2-7; abundance: NA; CDR3aa: CASSQVWYEQYF; CDR3nt: TGTGCCAGCAGCCAAGTCTGGTACGAGCAGTACTTC
d_gene: TRBD2; len: 15; v_gene: TRBV10-3; j_gene: TRBJ2-7; abundance: NA; CDR3aa: CAISVTSGRAYEQYF; CDR3nt: TGTGCCATCAGCGTGACTAGCGGGAGGGCCTACGAGCAGTACTTC
d_gene: NA; len: 13; v_gene: TRBV30; j_gene: TRBJ1-5; abundance: once; CDR3aa: CAWRPNSNQPQHF; CDR3nt: TGTGCCTGGAGGCCGAATAGCAATCAGCCCCAGCATTTT
d_gene: NA; len: 15; v_gene: TRBV5-6; j_gene: TRBJ1-5; abundance: NA; CDR3aa: CASSLYGGGNQPQHF; CDR3nt: TGTGCCAGCAGCTTGTACGGGGGAGGCAATCAGCCCCAGCATTTT